The 31 T cell receptor beta chains given below trace back to one sample, sequenced in a study of PD-1 blockade in mismatch repair-deficient tumors. Produced via immunoSEQ multiplex PCR; TCRdb's table is partial and in-frame only. This sample has about 39,000 clones, with 80% to 85% found just once. Source: PBMCs, taken roughly 40 weeks after starting pembrolizumab. The origin of the receptors is an adult with mismatch repair-deficient cancer.

This clone was found a few times. The chain combines TRBV7-9 with TRBJ2-7, with unresolved D. This CDR3 is 14 amino acids long. V lost 5 bases to trimming and J lost 4 bases, with 15 bases between them. Germline V CDR1 and CDR2: SEHNR, FQNEAQ (reference sequence). The chain's CDR3 is CASSPDFNFYEQYF. CDR3 DNA sequence: TGTGCCAGCAGCCCAGACTTCAATTTTTACGAGCAGTACTTC.

The rearrangement uses TRBV18 and TRBJ2-2, with a tentative D call TRBD1 (6 bases). The V end was cut by 6 bases, the J end by 6 bases, with 11 bases between. Germline V lookup: CDR1 KGHSH, CDR2 LQKENI. The CDR3 has 13 residues. The CDR3 DNA reads TGTGCCAGCTCGGCAGGGGTAGCCGGGGAGCTGTTTTTT. This translates into CASSAGVAGELFF.

This rearrangement joins TRBV5-1 to TRBJ2-7; 9 bases fit TRBD2. Trimming at V came to 2 bases and at J to 4 bases, leaving 7 bases not matched to a gene. The CDR3 is 15 residues long. The V gene's germline CDR1 is SGHRS and CDR2 YFSETQ. As DNA, the CDR3 is TGCGCCAGCAGCTTATTTAGCGGGAGCGGTTACGAGCAGTACTTC. It is translated as CASSLFSGSGYEQYF. Full variable domain (rest looked up from reference TRBV5-1 and TRBJ2-7): KAGVTQTPRYLIKTRGQQVTLSCSPISGHRSVSWYQQTPGQGLQFLFEYFSETQRNKGNFPGRFSGRQFSNSRSEMNVSTLELGDSALYLCASSLFSGSGYEQYFGPGTRLTVT.

The V gene is TRBV28, the J gene TRBJ2-3, with a possible D match to TRBD2 (5 bases). Germline lookup yields CDR1 MDHEN and CDR2 SYDVKM. CDR3 length: 16 residues. The ends were cut back, 2 bases at V and 0 bases at J, with 12 bases in the middle. The CDR3 here is CASSLGRGMSTDTQYF. CDR3 nucleotides: TGTGCCAGCAGTTTAGGTCGGGGAATGAGCACAGATACGCAGTATTTT.

V gene TRBV19 combines with J gene TRBJ1-2; 9 positions agree with TRBD1. Germline V lookup: CDR1 LNHDA, CDR2 SQIVND (reference sequence). V was clipped by 6 bases and J by 2 bases; unmatched bases: 7. The CDR3 length is 15 residues. CDR3 residues: CASRDRGGSNYGYTF. CDR3 coding DNA: TGTGCCAGTAGGGACAGGGGCGGATCGAACTATGGCTACACCTTC.

The V call is TRBV5-1, the J call TRBJ2-2, with TRBD1 matching 10 bases. Germline V lookup: CDR1 SGHRS, CDR2 YFSETQ. This CDR3 has 16 residues. Trimming at V came to 3 bases and at J to 6 bases, leaving 8 bases not matched to a gene. CDR3 DNA sequence: TGCGCCAGCAGCTCGACAGGGGGCATGCTGTCCGGGGAGCTGTTTTTT. It specifies CASSSTGGMLSGELFF.

This clone was observed a few times. The J gene is TRBJ2-7, the V gene TRBV18; unclear D gene. The V end lost 6 bases, the J end lost 7 bases, and 16 bases lay between the germline ends. The CDR3 runs 13 residues. Germline CDR1 and CDR2: KGHSH and LQKENI. In DNA form, the CDR3 reads TGTGCCAGCTCGGTGAGTGGTGTGTCGGAGCAGTACTTC. Translated, it gives CASSVSGVSEQYF.

The CDR3, as DNA: TGTGCCAGCAGTGAAGCCTGGGGGGGGGCTTTCTTT. Its translation: CASSEAWGGAFF. The chain employs TRBV6-1 and TRBJ1-1; D is possibly TRBD1 (5 bases). The CDR3 runs 12 residues. V lost 0 bases to trimming and J lost 11 bases, with 10 bases between them. Per germline, CDR1 MNHNS and CDR2 SASEGT.

The chain joins TRBV28 to TRBJ1-2; D is unclear. This CDR3 has 14 residues. The V end lost 7 bases, the J end lost 1 base, and 13 bases lay between the germline ends. CDR1 and CDR2 (germline): MDHEN, SYDVKM. The CDR3 DNA reads as TGTGCCAGCATCCAGACACCTGTTAACTATGGCTACACCTTC. It is translated as CASIQTPVNYGYTF.

This clone was counted a single time. The chain is built from TRBV9 and TRBJ2-4, with a tentative D call TRBD1 (7 bases). V was cut by 8 bases and J by 0 bases, with 21 bases left in between. The CDR3 totals 17 residues. The V gene's germline CDR1 is SGDLS and CDR2 YYNGEE. The CDR3 DNA reads as TGTGCCAGTTGGCGGACCCGGAGGGGGCTAGCCAAAAACATTCAGTACTTC. Translating it yields CASWRTRRGLAKNIQYF.

The chain is built from TRBV5-5 and TRBJ1-1; possibly TRBD1 for D (5 bases). Germline values: CDR1 SGHKS, CDR2 YYEKEE (reference sequence). There are 15 residues in the CDR3. Trimming took off 0 bases at V and 1 base at J, with 10 bases between the two ends. CDR3 region: CASSLGGGSNTEAFF. In nucleotides, the CDR3 is TGTGCCAGCAGCTTGGGGGGCGGATCGAACACTGAAGCTTTCTTT.

The chain couples TRBV4-2 to TRBJ2-1; D remains ambiguous. Looked up from germline, CDR1 is LGHNA and CDR2 is YNFKEQ. This CDR3 has 13 residues. Trimming removed 0 bases from V and 9 bases from J, with 9 bases in between. CDR3 region: CASSQDKYGEQFF. The CDR3 nucleotides read TGTGCCAGCAGCCAAGATAAGTACGGTGAGCAGTTCTTC.

This clone came up a few times. This chain uses TRBV18 with TRBJ2-2, with 7 bases lining up with TRBD2. The CDR3 length is 15 residues. The germline CDR1 and CDR2 sequences are KGHSH and LQKENI. The V gene end was trimmed by 11 bases and the J gene end by 1 base; junction bases not matched to a gene: 10. CDR3 sequence: CASSPQRENTGELFF. The CDR3 nucleotides are TGTGCCTCGTCCCCCCAGCGGGAGAACACCGGGGAGCTGTTTTTT.

V gene TRBV7-2 combines with J gene TRBJ2-1, with 11 bases aligning to TRBD2. The junction had 15 bases not matched to a gene; V was cut back by 5 bases and J by 9 bases. CDR3 length: 17 amino acids. Germline CDR1 and CDR2: SGHTA and FQGNSA. CDR3 in DNA: TGTGCCAGCAGCCCAATAATAGCGGGAGGGCCTGGCAGTGAGCAGTTCTTC. Its translation is CASSPIIAGGPGSEQFF.

The chain recombines TRBV19 with TRBJ1-5; no definite D call. The V and J ends lost 1 base and 1 base respectively, with 5 bases between them. CDR3 length equals 14 residues. Per germline, CDR1 LNHDA and CDR2 SQIVND (reference sequence). Here the CDR3 DNA reads TGTGCCAGTAGTATAGCGTCGAGCAATCAGCCCCAGCATTTT. Translating gives CASSIASSNQPQHF. The full variable domain, completed using reference TRBV19 and TRBJ1-5, is DGGITQSPKYLFRKEGQNVTLSCEQNLNHDAMYWYRQDPGQGLRLIYYSQIVNDFQKGDIAEGYSVSREKKESFPLTVTSAQKNPTAFYLCASSIASSNQPQHFGDGTRLSIL.

This rearrangement joins TRBV2 to TRBJ1-5; D not certain. Germline V gene lookup returns CDR1 SNHLY and CDR2 FYNNEI. V was trimmed by 3 bases and J by 0 bases, leaving 9 bases between them. This CDR3 has 15 residues. As DNA, the CDR3 is TGTGCCAGCAGTGATTGGGAGACTAGCAATCAGCCCCAGCATTTT. It codes for CASSDWETSNQPQHF.

Worth noting for this clone: Distinct nucleotide sequences in the sample also encode this CDR3. The V call is TRBV5-4, the J call TRBJ2-3; TRBD2 agrees at 16 bases. J gave up 0 bases and V 3 bases, and 7 bases lay outside the gene matches. Germline V gives CDR1 SGHNT, CDR2 YYREEE (reference sequence). There are 19 residues in the CDR3. The chain's CDR3 is CASSSTGTSGRVSTDTQYF. In DNA form, the CDR3 reads TGTGCCAGCAGCTCGACGGGGACTAGCGGGAGGGTTAGCACAGATACGCAGTATTTT.

The chain uses TRBV29-1 and TRBJ1-4; unclear D gene. V was cut by 5 bases and J by 0 bases, with 10 bases left in between. CDR1 is SQVTM and CDR2 is ANQGSEA in the germline V gene. This CDR3 contains 14 residues. This CDR3 is CSVTVDSTNEKLFF. DNA of the CDR3: TGCAGCGTTACGGTTGACTCAACTAATGAAAAACTGTTTTTT.

The gene calls are TRBV13 and TRBJ2-7, with 10 bases matching TRBD1. This CDR3 has 14 amino acids. The germline V gene encodes CDR1 PRHDT and CDR2 FYEKMQ (reference sequence). V dropped 1 base and J dropped 6; count of bases not matched to a gene: 3. CDR3 coding DNA: TGTGCCAGCAGCTTAGAAGGGACAGGGGTCGAGCAGTACTTC. Protein product: CASSLEGTGVEQYF.

The chain links TRBV5-1 to TRBJ1-3, with D maybe TRBD1 (6 bases). This CDR3 is built from 14 residues. CDR1 is SGHRS and CDR2 is YFSETQ in the germline V gene. V dropped 5 bases and J dropped 3 bases, with 12 bases sitting between them. CDR3 bases: TGCGCCAGCAGGCGTCCAGGGGATGGAAACACCATATATTTT. This gives the protein CASRRPGDGNTIYF.

This chain connects TRBV27 to TRBJ2-5; D might be TRBD1 (6 bases). There are 15 residues in the CDR3. CDR1 and CDR2 from the germline V gene are MNHEY and SMNVEV (reference sequence). Trimming left V 2 bases short and J 1 base short, with 11 bases between. The CDR3 spells CASSLRGTSQETQYF. The CDR3 nucleotides read TGTGCCAGCAGTTTAAGAGGGACATCCCAAGAGACCCAGTACTTC.

The CDR3: CASKAGEKVDTQYF. Here the CDR3 DNA reads TGTGCCAGCAAGGCGGGAGAGAAGGTAGATACGCAGTATTTT. The rearrangement links TRBV6-1 to TRBJ2-3, with TRBD2 identical over 7 bases. The trim removed 7 bases at V and 5 bases at J, leaving 9 bases unmatched. The CDR3 is 14 residues long. Germline V gives CDR1 MNHNS, CDR2 SASEGT.

Regarding this clone: The germline gene is not matched at one end of the junction; a read error may be the cause. Other DNA sequences in the same sample also yield this CDR3. The V call is TRBV2, the J call TRBJ2-1; TRBD2 might be the D (6 bases). From germline, CDR1 is SNHLY and CDR2 FYNNEI. CDR3 size: 14 residues. Here the CDR3 DNA reads TGTGCTAGCAGCCTCTACCGGACTACCGATGAGCAGTTCTTC. Protein sequence: CASSLYRTTDEQFF.

The chain employs TRBV7-3 and TRBJ2-1, with D possibly TRBD1 on 5 matching bases. V lost 5 bases and J 6 bases, leaving 23 bases between the germline ends. The CDR3 runs 17 residues. Germline CDR1 and CDR2: SGHTA and FQGTGA. The CDR3 spells CASSPFVGRVGINEQFF. CDR3 in DNA: TGTGCCAGCAGCCCCTTTGTTGGCAGGGTCGGTATCAATGAGCAGTTCTTC.

The chain couples TRBV19 to TRBJ1-5, with 7 bases that match TRBD1. This CDR3 contains 16 residues. Germline values: CDR1 LNHDA, CDR2 SQIVND (reference sequence). V trimming: 2 bases; J trimming: 0 bases; junction bases outside the gene matches: 4. CDR3 DNA sequence: TGTGCCAGTAGTATATTAACAGGGGATAGCAATCAGCCCCAGCATTTT. Protein: CASSILTGDSNQPQHF.

The rearrangement links TRBV5-1 to TRBJ1-3; D may be TRBD1 (5 bases). V was cut by 3 bases and J by 2 bases, with 15 bases left in between. Germline V lookup: CDR1 SGHRS, CDR2 YFSETQ. CDR3 size: 16 residues. In DNA form, the CDR3 reads TGCGCCAGCAGCTCGTCAGGGATAGGGACTGGAAACACCATATATTTT. Its translation is CASSSSGIGTGNTIYF.

The rearrangement uses TRBV5-1 and TRBJ1-1, with a tentative D call TRBD1 (5 bases). V lost 0 bases and J 7 bases, leaving 7 bases between the germline ends. Germline V gene sequence: CDR1 SGHRS, CDR2 YFSETQ. CDR3 length: 12 residues. The CDR3 loop is CASSLVGGEAFF. The CDR3 DNA reads as TGCGCCAGCAGCTTGGTGGGGGGTGAAGCTTTCTTT.

The chain carries TRBV9 and TRBJ1-2; 7 nucleotides align to TRBD1. Germline V gene data show CDR1 as SGDLS and CDR2 as YYNGEE. This CDR3 is built from 14 residues. Trimming cost V 3 bases and J 8 bases; bases outside gene matches: 10. The CDR3, as DNA: TGTGCCAGCAGCGGAGGGGGGACAGCCAGCGGCTACACCTTC. The encoded protein is CASSGGGTASGYTF.

The chain recombines TRBV4-1 with TRBJ1-1; D is unresolved. The germline gives CDR1 MGHRA, CDR2 YSYEKL. Trimming took 4 bases from V and 11 from J, leaving 29 bases between them. This CDR3 has 17 residues. The CDR3 protein is CASSLRGPSQRPGGAFF. The CDR3 DNA is TGCGCCAGCAGCCTTCGTGGCCCCTCACAGCGCCCGGGCGGGGCTTTCTTT.

This chain connects TRBV9 to TRBJ2-2; D gene unclear. The germline V and J ends were trimmed by 6 bases and 7 bases, with 4 bases remaining between them. Germline V gives CDR1 SGDLS, CDR2 YYNGEE. This CDR3 has 10 amino acids. Written as DNA, the CDR3 is TGTGCCAGCATATTCGGGGAGCTGTTTTTT. Protein: CASIFGELFF.

A few counts support this clone. The chain employs TRBV28 and TRBJ2-7; D might be TRBD2 (7 bases). CDR3 size: 16 residues. Germline V gene data show CDR1 as MDHEN and CDR2 as SYDVKM. V dropped 4 bases and J dropped 0 bases, with 16 bases sitting between them. The CDR3 nucleotides are TGTGCCAGCAGTTGGGGGGGGCAGGAGAGCTCCTACGAGCAGTACTTC. This encodes CASSWGGQESSYEQYF. The variable domain in full, with the rest retrieved from reference TRBV28 and TRBJ2-7, is DVKVTQSSRYLVKRTGEKVFLECVQDMDHENMFWYRQDPGLGLRLIYFSYDVKMKEKGDIPEGYSVSREKKERFSLILESASTNQTSMYLCASSWGGQESSYEQYFGPGTRLTVT.